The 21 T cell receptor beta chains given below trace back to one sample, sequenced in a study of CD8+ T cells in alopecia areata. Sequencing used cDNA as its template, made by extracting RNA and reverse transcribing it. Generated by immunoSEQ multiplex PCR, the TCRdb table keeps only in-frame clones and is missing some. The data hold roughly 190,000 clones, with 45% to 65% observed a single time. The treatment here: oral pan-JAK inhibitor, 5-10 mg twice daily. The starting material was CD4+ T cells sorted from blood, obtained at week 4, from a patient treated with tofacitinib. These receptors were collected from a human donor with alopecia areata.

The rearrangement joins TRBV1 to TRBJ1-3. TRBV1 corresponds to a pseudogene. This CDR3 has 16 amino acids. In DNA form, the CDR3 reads TGCACCAGCAGCCAAGGGAGGCAGACCTCTGGAAACACCATATATTTT. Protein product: CTSSQGRQTSGNTIYF.

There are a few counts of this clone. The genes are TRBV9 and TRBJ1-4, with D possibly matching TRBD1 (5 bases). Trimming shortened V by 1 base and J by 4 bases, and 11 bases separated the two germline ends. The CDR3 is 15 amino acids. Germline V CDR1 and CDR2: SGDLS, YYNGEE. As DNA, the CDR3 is TGTGCCAGCAGCGTATTCGGCAGGGATAATGAAAAACTGTTTTTT. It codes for CASSVFGRDNEKLFF.

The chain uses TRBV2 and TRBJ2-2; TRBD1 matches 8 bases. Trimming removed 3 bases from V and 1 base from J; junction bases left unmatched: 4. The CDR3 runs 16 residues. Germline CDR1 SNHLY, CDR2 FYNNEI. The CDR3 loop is CASSDLGTGNTGELFF. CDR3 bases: TGTGCCAGCAGTGATCTCGGGACAGGGAACACCGGGGAGCTGTTTTTT.

The CDR3 DNA reads TGCAGCGGAACTGACAGGGGATCTAATGAAAAACTGTTTTTT. Its protein is CSGTDRGSNEKLFF. The chain uses TRBV29-1 and TRBJ1-4, with TRBD1 identical over 8 bases. Germline V gene sequence: CDR1 SQVTM, CDR2 ANQGSEA. Unmatched junction bases numbered 7, after V lost 7 bases and J lost 3 bases. CDR3 length: 14 residues.

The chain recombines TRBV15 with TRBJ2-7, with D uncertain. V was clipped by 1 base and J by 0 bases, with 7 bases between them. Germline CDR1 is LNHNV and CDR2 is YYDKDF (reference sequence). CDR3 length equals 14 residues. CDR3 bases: TGTGCCACCAGCAGAGCTCATTTCTCCTACGAGCAGTACTTC. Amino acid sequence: CATSRAHFSYEQYF.

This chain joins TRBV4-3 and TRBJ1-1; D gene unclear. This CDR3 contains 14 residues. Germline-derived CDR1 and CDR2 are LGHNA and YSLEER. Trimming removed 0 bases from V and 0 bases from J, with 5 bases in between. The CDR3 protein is CASSQDWLNTEAFF. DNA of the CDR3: TGCGCCAGCAGCCAAGATTGGCTGAACACTGAAGCTTTCTTT.

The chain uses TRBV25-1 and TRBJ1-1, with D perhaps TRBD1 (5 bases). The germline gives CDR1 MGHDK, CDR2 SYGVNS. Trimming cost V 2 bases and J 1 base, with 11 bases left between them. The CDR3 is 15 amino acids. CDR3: CASSEGGRGNTEAFF. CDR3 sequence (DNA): TGTGCCAGCAGTGAAGGGGGTCGTGGGAACACTGAAGCTTTCTTT. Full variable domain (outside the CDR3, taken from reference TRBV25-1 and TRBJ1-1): EADIYQTPRYLVIGTGKKITLECSQTMGHDKMYWYQQDPGMELHLIHYSYGVNSTEKGDLSSESTVSRIRTEHFPLTLESARPSHTSQYLCASSEGGRGNTEAFFGQGTRLTVV.

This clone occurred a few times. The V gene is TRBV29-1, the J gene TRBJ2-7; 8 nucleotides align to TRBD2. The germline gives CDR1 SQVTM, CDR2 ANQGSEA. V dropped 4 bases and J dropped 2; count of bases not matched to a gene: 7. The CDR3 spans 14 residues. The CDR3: CSVAPRGGTYEQYF. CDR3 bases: TGCAGCGTTGCCCCTCGGGGGGGAACCTACGAGCAGTACTTC.

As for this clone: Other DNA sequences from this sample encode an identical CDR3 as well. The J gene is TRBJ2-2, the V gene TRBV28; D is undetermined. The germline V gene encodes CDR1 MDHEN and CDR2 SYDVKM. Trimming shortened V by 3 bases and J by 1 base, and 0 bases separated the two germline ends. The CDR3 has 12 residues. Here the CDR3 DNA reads TGTGCCAGCAGTTTGAACACCGGGGAGCTGTTTTTT. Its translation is CASSLNTGELFF. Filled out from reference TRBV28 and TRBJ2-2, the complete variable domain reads DVKVTQSSRYLVKRTGEKVFLECVQDMDHENMFWYRQDPGLGLRLIYFSYDVKMKEKGDIPEGYSVSREKKERFSLILESASTNQTSMYLCASSLNTGELFFGEGSRLTVL.

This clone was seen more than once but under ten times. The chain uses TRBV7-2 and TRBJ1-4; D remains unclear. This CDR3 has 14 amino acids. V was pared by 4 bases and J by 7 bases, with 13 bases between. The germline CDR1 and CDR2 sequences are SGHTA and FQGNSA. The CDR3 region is CASSSSGQGEKLFF. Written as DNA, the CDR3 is TGTGCCAGCAGCTCTTCCGGGCAAGGTGAAAAACTGTTTTTT.

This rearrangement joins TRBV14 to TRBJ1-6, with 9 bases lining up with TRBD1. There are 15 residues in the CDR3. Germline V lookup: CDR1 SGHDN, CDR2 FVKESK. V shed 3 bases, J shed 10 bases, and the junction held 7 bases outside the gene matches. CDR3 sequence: CASSHPGQGTSPLHF. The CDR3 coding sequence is TGTGCCAGCAGCCACCCCGGACAGGGGACCTCACCCCTCCACTTT.

The CDR3 here is CASSSFMVGTPLHF. CDR3 nucleotides: TGTGCCAGCAGTTCGTTCATGGTGGGAACACCCCTCCACTTT. The genes are TRBV6-5 and TRBJ1-6; D uncertain. The CDR3 has 14 amino acids. CDR1 and CDR2 (germline): MNHEY, SVGAGI. With 4 bases removed from V and 11 bases from J, the gap between germline ends came to 15 bases.

CDR3 in DNA: TGTGCCAGCAGCTTGGCGCGGGGGGGCCAGAACGAGCAGTACTTC. This gives the protein CASSLARGGQNEQYF. The V and J genes are TRBV5-4 and TRBJ2-7, with 9 bases that match TRBD2. Germline V gene sequence: CDR1 SGHNT, CDR2 YYREEE (reference sequence). The junction had 6 bases not matched to a gene; V was cut back by 0 bases and J by 5 bases. This CDR3 has 15 residues. Together with reference TRBV5-4 and TRBJ2-7, the CDR3 gives the full variable domain: ETGVTQSPTHLIKTRGQQVTLRCSSQSGHNTVSWYQQALGQGPQFIFQYYREEENGRGNFPPRFSGLQFPNYSSELNVNALELDDSALYLCASSLARGGQNEQYFGPGTRLTVT.

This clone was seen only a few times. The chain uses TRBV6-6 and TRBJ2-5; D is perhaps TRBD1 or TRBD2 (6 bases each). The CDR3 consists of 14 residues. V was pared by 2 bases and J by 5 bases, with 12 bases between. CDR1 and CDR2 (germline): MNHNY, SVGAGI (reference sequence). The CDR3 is CASSYEGGLETQYF. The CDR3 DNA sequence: TGTGCCAGCAGTTACGAGGGGGGATTGGAGACCCAGTACTTC.

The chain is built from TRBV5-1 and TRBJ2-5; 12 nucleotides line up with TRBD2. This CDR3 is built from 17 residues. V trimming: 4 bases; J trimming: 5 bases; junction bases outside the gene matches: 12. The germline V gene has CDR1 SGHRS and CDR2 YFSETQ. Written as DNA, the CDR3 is TGCGCCAGCAGCCTCGGGACTAGCGGGCGAAGCGTGGAGACCCAGTACTTC. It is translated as CASSLGTSGRSVETQYF.

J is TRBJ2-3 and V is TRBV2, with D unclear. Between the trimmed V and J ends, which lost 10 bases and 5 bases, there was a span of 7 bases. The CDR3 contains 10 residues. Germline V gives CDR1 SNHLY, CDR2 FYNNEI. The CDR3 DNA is TGTGCCACCGAGTTAGATACGCAGTATTTT. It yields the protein CATELDTQYF. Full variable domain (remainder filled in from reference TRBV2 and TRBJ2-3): EPEVTQTPSHQVTQMGQEVILRCVPISNHLYFYWYRQILGQKVEFLVSFYNNEISEKSEIFDDQFSVERPDGSNFTLKIRSTKLEDSAMYFCATELDTQYFGPGTRLTVL.

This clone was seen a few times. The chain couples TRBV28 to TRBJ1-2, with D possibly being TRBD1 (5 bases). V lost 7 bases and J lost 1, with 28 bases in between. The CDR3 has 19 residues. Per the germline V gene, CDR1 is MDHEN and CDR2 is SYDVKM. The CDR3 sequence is CASIKSFRRGVRGNYGYTF. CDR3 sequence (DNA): TGTGCCAGCATAAAATCGTTCCGTCGAGGGGTGAGAGGTAACTATGGCTACACCTTC.

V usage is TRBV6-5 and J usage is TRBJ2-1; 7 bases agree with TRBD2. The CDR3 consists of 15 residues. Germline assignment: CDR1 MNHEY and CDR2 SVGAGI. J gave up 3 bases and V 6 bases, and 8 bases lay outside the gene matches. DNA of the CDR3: TGTGCCAGCAGACCCCGTGGGGGGGTCTACAATGAGCAGTTCTTC. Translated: CASRPRGGVYNEQFF.

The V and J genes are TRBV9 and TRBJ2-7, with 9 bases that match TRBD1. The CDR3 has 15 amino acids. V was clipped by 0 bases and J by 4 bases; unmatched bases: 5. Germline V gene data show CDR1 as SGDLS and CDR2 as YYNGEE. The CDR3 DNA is TGTGCCAGCAGCGTAGCTGGGACAGGGAAGTACGAGCAGTACTTC. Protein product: CASSVAGTGKYEQYF.

CDR3 sequence reads: CASSLRTGELFF. The CDR3 nucleotides read TGTGCCAGCAGCTTGAGGACCGGGGAGCTGTTTTTT. The J gene is TRBJ2-2, the V gene TRBV7-2; D is unclear. Germline V gives CDR1 SGHTA, CDR2 FQGNSA. V lost 3 bases and J lost 5, with 4 bases in between. The CDR3 consists of 12 residues.

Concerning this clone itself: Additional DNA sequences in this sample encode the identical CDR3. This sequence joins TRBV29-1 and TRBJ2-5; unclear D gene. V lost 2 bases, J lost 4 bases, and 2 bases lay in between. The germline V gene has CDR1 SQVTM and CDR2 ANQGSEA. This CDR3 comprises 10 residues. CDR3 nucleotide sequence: TGCAGCGTTGAAAGAGAGACCCAGTACTTC. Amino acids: CSVERETQYF.